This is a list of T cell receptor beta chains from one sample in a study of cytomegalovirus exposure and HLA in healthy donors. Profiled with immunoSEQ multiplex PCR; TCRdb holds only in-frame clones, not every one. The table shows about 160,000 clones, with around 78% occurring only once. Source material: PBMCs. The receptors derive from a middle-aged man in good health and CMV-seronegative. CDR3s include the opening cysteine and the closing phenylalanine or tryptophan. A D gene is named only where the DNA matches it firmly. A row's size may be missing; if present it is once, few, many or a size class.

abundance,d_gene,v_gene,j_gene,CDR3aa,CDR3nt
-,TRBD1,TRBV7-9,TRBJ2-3,CSSSSGGRGWADTQYF,TGTTCCAGCAGCTCTGGGGGCAGGGGGTGGGCAGATACGCAGTATTTT
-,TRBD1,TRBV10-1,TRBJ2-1,CASSERGLGGNEQFF,TGCGCCAGCAGTGAAAGGGGGCTGGGTGGAAATGAGCAGTTCTTC
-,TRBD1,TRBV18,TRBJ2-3,CASSPRTGTLSTDTQYF,TGTGCCAGCTCACCCCGGACAGGAACGTTGAGCACAGATACGCAGTATTTT
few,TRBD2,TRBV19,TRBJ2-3,CATTSGMSTDTQYF,TGTGCCACCACTAGCGGGATGAGCACAGATACGCAGTATTTT
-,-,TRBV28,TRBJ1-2,CAYTNNYGYTF,TGTGCCTATACAAATAACTATGGCTACACCTTC
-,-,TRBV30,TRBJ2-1,CAWSGDLYNEQFF,TGTGCCTGGAGTGGGGACTTATACAATGAGCAGTTCTTC
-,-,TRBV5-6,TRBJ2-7,CASSLVGQGAVAGDEQYF,TGTGCCAGCAGCTTGGTTGGCCAGGGGGCGGTAGCGGGAGATGAGCAGTACTTC
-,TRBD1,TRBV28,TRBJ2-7,CASRGGHYEQYF,TGTGCCAGCAGAGGGGGCCACTACGAGCAGTACTTC
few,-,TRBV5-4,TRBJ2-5,CASSSQETQYF,TGTGCCAGCAGCTCTCAAGAGACCCAGTACTTC
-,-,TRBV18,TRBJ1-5,CASSPDYSNQPQHF,TGTGCCAGCTCACCAGACTATAGCAATCAGCCCCAGCATTTT
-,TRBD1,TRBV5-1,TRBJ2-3,CASSPDRGADTQYF,TGCGCCAGCAGCCCGGACAGGGGTGCAGATACGCAGTATTTT
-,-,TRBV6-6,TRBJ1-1,CALGGNTEAFF,TGTGCCCTGGGAGGAAACACTGAAGCTTTCTTT
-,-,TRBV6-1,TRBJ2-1,CAGGYSSYNEQFF,TGTGCCGGGGGGTACAGCTCCTACAATGAGCAGTTCTTC
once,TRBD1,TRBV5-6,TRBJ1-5,CASSRMTGKAQHF,TGTGCCAGCAGCCGCATGACAGGGAAGGCCCAGCATTTT
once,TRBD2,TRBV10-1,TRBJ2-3,CASSESSGRGTQYF,TGCGCCAGCAGTGAGTCTAGCGGGAGAGGTACGCAGTATTTT
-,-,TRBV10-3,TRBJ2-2,CAIRETGGANTGELFF,TGTGCCATCAGGGAAACAGGGGGGGCGAACACCGGGGAGCTGTTTTTT
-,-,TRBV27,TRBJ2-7,CASSWGGGYLYEQYF,TGTGCCAGCAGTTGGGGTGGGGGGTACTTGTACGAGCAGTACTTC
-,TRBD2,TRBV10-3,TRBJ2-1,CAISEGLAGGRQFF,TGTGCCATCAGTGAGGGACTAGCGGGAGGGCGGCAGTTCTTC
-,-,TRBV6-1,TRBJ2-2,CASKSEDTGELFF,TGTGCCAGCAAATCCGAGGACACCGGGGAGCTGTTTTTT
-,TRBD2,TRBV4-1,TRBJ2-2,CASSQRLAGVNTGELFF,TGCGCCAGCAGCCAGAGACTAGCGGGAGTTAATACCGGGGAGCTGTTTTTT
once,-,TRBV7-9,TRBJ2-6,CASSLERAGANVLTF,TGTGCCAGCAGCTTAGAGCGGGCTGGGGCCAACGTCCTGACTTTC
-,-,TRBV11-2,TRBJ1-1,CAISPNRALNTEAFF,TGTGCCATCAGCCCCAACAGGGCCTTGAACACTGAAGCTTTCTTT
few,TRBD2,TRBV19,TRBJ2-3,CASSIAGGLTDTQYF,TGTGCCAGTAGTATAGCGGGAGGGCTTACAGATACGCAGTATTTT
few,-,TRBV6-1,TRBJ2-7,CASRATVDEYYEQYF,TGTGCCAGCAGGGCTACAGTTGATGAGTACTACGAGCAGTACTTC
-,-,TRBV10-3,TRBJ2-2,CAISEEARYSRELFF,TGTGCCATCAGTGAAGAAGCAAGGTATAGCCGGGAGCTGTTTTTT